A single T cell receptor beta chain is shown here with its context. Its antigen is still unknown. The 5'RACE template-switching step produced TCR cDNA and added a universal primer site and UMIs. TCRdb re-called the 5' RACE reads through MiXCR, storing one row per CDR3 protein. The data show 300,000 to 400,000 distinct CDR3 sequences, about 10% seen once. This specimen belongs to a study of T cells after yellow fever vaccination. Study-wide points: A secondary response was less intense yet reached its peak sooner, at day 5 versus 15. The presence of abundant clonotypes contaminating from the bulk population was possible in FACS-sorted repertoires. Post-booster samples contained most primary-vaccination clones (about 95% CD4, about 90% CD8).

V shed 5 bases, J shed 4 bases, and the junction held 5 bases outside the gene matches. The CDR3 is made up of 15 amino acids. This chain links TRBV12-3 or TRBV12-4 with TRBJ2-2; 9 bases fit TRBD2. The TCR comes from a man between 18 and 35 years old who received the YFV17D yellow fever vaccine. This specimen consisted of CD4+ T cells sorted from PBMCs, obtained 45 days after the yellow fever booster vaccination. The CDR3 bases are TGTGCCAGCAGTAGTGGCGGGGGGGTCACCGGGGAGCTGTTTTTT. Protein sequence: CASSSGGGVTGELFF.